This TCR beta chain appears in the sequencing data of a study of cytomegalovirus exposure and HLA in healthy donors (dated by TCRdb to between 2016 and 2019). Study-wide context: An earlier analysis of approximately 600 of the donors reported 250 to 300 Gb of sequence data and 120 million or so unique TCR beta sequences from about 179 million T cells. An early release covering roughly 640 HLA-typed donors comprised approximately 290 gigabases of sequencing data and around 85 million unique TCR sequences. The genetic ancestry cluster associated with self-reported Caucasian donors included 65% to 90% of the roughly 400 genotyped donors. The study aimed to test whether signatures of past pathogen exposure could be identified by cataloging public T cell receptors. The study profiled the T cell repertoires of 500 to 800 subjects by immunosequencing and related them to cytomegalovirus serostatus. Besides the first cohort of around 700 subjects, a separate validation cohort made up of over 100 different subjects was used. The study combined high-throughput TCR immunosequencing, statistical association of individual TCRs with disease status, and machine learning to predict cytomegalovirus infection status. A later analysis re-analyzed previously published TCR beta repertoires from roughly 690 donors and added high-resolution HLA genotyping to study TCR occurrence patterns. Rather than using new phenotypic data, the later analysis identified candidate immune exposures from TCR beta sequences and from how often those sequences occurred across donors. An earlier analysis of some 600 of the donors applied high-throughput TCR beta sequencing to assess whether each TCR beta V gene segment acted as functional or pseudogenic. Donor age, sex, ethnicity and CMV serostatus were collected together with the repertoire data. A later genetic analysis used genome-wide SNP genotypes for about 60% of the roughly 700 donors, treating that subset as a discovery cohort. Every discovery cohort repertoire had been produced on one sequencing platform. Both class I and class II loci were covered by HLA typing, at four-digit resolution. Typing coverage differed by locus: A, B, C, DRB1 and DQB1 were typed in about 629-630 donors, DQA1 in approximately 520, DPA1 in 600 to 610, and DPB1 in about 450. Because of strong linkage in the cohort, roughly five DR-DQ haplotypes were treated as single units for association and clustering. Across some 400 genotyped donors of the cohort, an average of 235,054 unique TCR beta nucleotide sequences per donor were sequenced, and about a sixth of those sequences were non-productive. Broad study findings and their caveats: In an earlier analysis of some 640 of the donors, most TCR beta V segments were observed in productive rearrangements about 87% or about 30% of the time, broadly matching IMGT annotations. In both the original and validation cohorts, the classifier was reported to diagnose cytomegalovirus status with high specificity and sensitivity. Three of the identified cytomegalovirus-associated TCR beta chains were confirmed in vitro to be specific for cytomegalovirus antigens. According to a later genetic analysis, donors in an Asian-associated ancestry cluster had fewer N-insertions in productive TCRs than the approximately 700-donor mean. Immune exposure information for the cohort was limited to CMV serostatus. While some public TCRs were present in many individuals, most TCR sequences turned up only very rarely across donors. A later analysis found that TCR association rates varied across HLA loci, with DRB1 alleles showing the most associated TCRs and HLA-C alleles the fewest. Because some donors lacked HLA typing at each locus, the association tests relied only on the typed subset. According to the authors, the approach could potentially be generalized to other disease states and immunological phenotypes. Sequencing depth was assumed to be roughly uniform across donors in the presence/absence analyses, though that assumption may not hold. Only TCR beta chains were sequenced in this cohort, and the absence of alpha or paired-chain data limited detectable features. In a later analysis, several top co-occurrence clusters were reported to appear linked to parvovirus B19, influenza, CMV and Epstein-Barr virus. When HLA alleles, especially DR and DQ, strongly co-occurred, attributing TCR associations to individual alleles was difficult. A total of around 150 TCR beta chains were listed by the study as associated with cytomegalovirus. In a later analysis, HLA-associated TCR beta chains were found to be more clonally expanded and to have lower generation probabilities than equally common non-associated chains. A later analysis found that most CMV-associated TCR beta chains appeared HLA-restricted, with HLA associations seemingly driven largely by CMV exposure. Specific HLA alleles were associated with 15,000 to 20,000 TCR beta sequences at a false discovery rate of 0.05 in a later analysis. Correlated functional status among segregating V segments might reflect linkage disequilibrium, but an unknown experimental factor could not be ruled out. V-gene and J-gene trimming of TCR beta chains was associated with a missense DCLRE1C variant in a later genetic analysis, and the association was replicated in an independent cohort. A cluster of highly shared sequence variants was judged likely to represent a technical artifact of the sequencing pipeline. Over 15 rarely observed V segments, including chromosome 9 orphons, were excluded from the earlier analysis of several hundred of the donors because counts were too low. A further reported finding was that TCR beta sequences accurately predicted the HLA-A and HLA-B alleles for most subjects in the first cohort.

Turning to this clone: Its target antigen remains unknown. No much larger clone exists at a distance of one base, and base qualities are not known.

The cohort was made up of about 670 healthy bone marrow donors. At the time of sampling, all cohort members were nominally healthy, though unrecorded immune exposures were likely present. The donor was CMV seronegative and belonged to the group of 320 or so seronegative cohort members. Each donor provided a peripheral blood sample, and peripheral blood mononuclear cells were used for TCR beta sequencing. The Qiagen DNeasy Blood Extraction Kit was used to extract genomic DNA from the blood cell samples. The library was generated by the immunoSEQ multiplex PCR assay. For the multiplex PCR, a mixture combining 60 forward primers for TCR Vbeta segments and 13 reverse primers for TCR Jbeta segments was used. Amplification of the CDR3 region of rearranged TCR beta genes was performed with a multiplex PCR assay on genomic DNA. The Illumina HiSeq System was used to sequence the amplified TCR beta libraries as 87-base-pair reads. The authors' analysis ran thus. Across the 500 to 700 repertoires, a later analysis counted 75 million to 90 million unique TCR beta chains, roughly 11 million of which were shared by at least two donors. Raw reads were error-corrected and collapsed into unique sequences with a nearest-neighbor algorithm that merged closely related sequences to remove PCR and sequencing errors. To assign V, D and J gene segments, CDR3 sequences were aligned to IMGT reference sequences. For a sequence to be retained, a match of at least six nucleotides to both a V gene segment and a J gene segment was required. A rearrangement was called productive if the CDR3 had no stop codons and remained in frame with V and J, and every other rearrangement was called non-productive. CDR3 was defined according to IMGT convention as the region running from the second conserved V-encoded cysteine to the conserved J-encoded phenylalanine. The earlier analysis of 450 to 750 of the donors excluded any sequence lacking an unambiguous match to a single V gene segment. An earlier analysis of about 590 of the donors classified V segments as functional when productive rearrangements were above 56.7% and as segregating when the standard deviation between donors was above 5%. A statistical classification framework was built for diagnosing cytomegalovirus status from the catalog of TCR beta chain sequences. In a later analysis, V and J genes were assigned by comparing TCR nucleotide sequences against IMGT/GENE-DB human TR gene sequences. Using the TCRdist pipeline, a later analysis assigned CDR3 sequences along with most-parsimonious VDJ recombination scenarios. In a later analysis, each TCR beta chain was defined by its CDR3 amino acid sequence together with its V-gene family, and reads lacking a unique V-gene family were excluded. As a way to deal with suspected cross-contamination and a sequencing artifact, a later analysis dropped 500 to 700 nucleotide sequences that were highly shared and had low generation probability. In a later analysis, a clonal expansion index for each public chain was calculated from normalized within-repertoire ranks of inferred template counts. Generation probabilities in a later analysis came from a VDJ recombination model fitted to out-of-frame rearrangements, and those results were checked against IGoR. In a later analysis, TCR-TCR, TCR-HLA and TCR-CMV co-occurrence was scored with hypergeometric tests, and a repertoire-size bias correction was applied to TCR pairs. To estimate false discovery rates, a later analysis permuted the HLA or CMV assignments 20 times. In a later analysis, co-occurring TCRs were grouped with DBSCAN, and TCRdist sequence similarity was added when clustering was performed within HLA-allele-positive subsets. Co-occurrence clustering excluded repertoires with fewer than 30,000 or more than 120,000 public chains, plus five with anomalous nucleotide sharing. TCRdb mirrors the immuneACCESS table, restricted to in-frame sequences. Some clones are absent from its copies; in checked studies, under half trace to an unresolved V gene, and the reason for the others is unknown. The DNA was the basis for D and trimming; V, J and clone size are from that table. The sample table records around 110,000 clones; roughly 69% of these occur just once. The ten top clones hold over 2% of the sample.

The sequencing sample was made of PBMCs. The receptor's source is a woman between 25 and 40 years old in good health and CMV-seronegative.

The DNA sequence is given as TGTGCCAGCAGTTTACTGGGCCATTTTAGCAATCAGCCCCAGCATTTT. Translated, it gives CASSLLGHFSNQPQHF. The chain uses TRBV28 and TRBJ1-5; no D gene call is confident. Trimming at the junction amounts to 2 bases on V and 0 bases on J, and the germline ends lie 11 bases apart. The CDR3 sequence holds 16 residues, the cysteine and phenylalanine included. The kept DNA is CDR3 alone, 48 bases in frame from the first base. From the germline V gene, CDR1 is MDHEN and CDR2 is SYDVKM.